The rows below give T cell receptor beta chains drawn from one sample of a study of blood T cell repertoires in COVID-19. Profiling relied on immunoSEQ multiplex PCR, and the TCRdb table lists in-frame clones only, not all of them. The repertoire holds around 53,000 clones, with approximately 84% as singletons. Sample: peripheral blood. The receptors shown here come from a man between 65 and 85 years old with active COVID-19. CDR3s include the opening cysteine and the closing phenylalanine or tryptophan. D genes are given only for firm matches. Part of the rows lack a size; the others show once, few, many or a class for expanded clones.

>TRBJ1-2|.|TRBV19|.
TGTGCCAGTAGGACGACAGAAAACTATGGCTACACCTTC
CASRTTENYGYTF
>TRBJ2-3|.|TRBV10-3|TRBD2
TGTGCCATCATGGCGGGAGGCACAGATACGCAGTATTTT
CAIMAGGTDTQYF
>TRBJ2-2|.|TRBV12-5|TRBD1
TGTGCTAGTGGCCCTAGACAGGGACGGGAGCTGTTTTTT
CASGPRQGRELFF
>TRBJ2-1|.|TRBV19|.
TGTGCCAGTAGTTGGACTAATCTCTTCAATGAGCAGTTCTTC
CASSWTNLFNEQFF
>TRBJ1-1|.|TRBV5-5|TRBD1
TGTGCCAGCATCTGGACAGGGGGCACTGAAGCTTTCTTT
CASIWTGGTEAFF
>TRBJ2-2|.|TRBV7-3|.
TGTGCCAGCAGCTTATACCCCCCCCGAGGGAGTGGCACCGGGGAGCTGTTTTTT
CASSLYPPRGSGTGELFF
>TRBJ2-1|.|TRBV5-6|.
TGTGCCAGCAGCCCAGGCCCCACGGCGACCTACAATGAGCAGTTCTTC
CASSPGPTATYNEQFF
>TRBJ1-4|.|TRBV6-5|TRBD1
TGTGCCAGCAGTTCCTACAAGACAGGGTCTAATGAAAAACTGTTTTTT
CASSSYKTGSNEKLFF
>TRBJ2-3|.|TRBV7-3|TRBD1
TGTGCCAGCAGCCCAAGACAGGGGCGCTACACAGATACGCAGTATTTT
CASSPRQGRYTDTQYF
>TRBJ2-7|.|TRBV18|TRBD1
TGTGCCAGCTCACCGTCGGGACAGGACGAGCAGTACTTC
CASSPSGQDEQYF
>TRBJ2-5|.|TRBV7-6|.
TGTGCCAGCAGCTACCCAGCGCGAGGGGAGACCCAGTACTTC
CASSYPARGETQYF
>TRBJ1-5|once|TRBV5-8|.
TGTGCCAGCAGCCTCCCATGGGGCAGGGGAAGCAATCAGCCCCAGCATTTT
CASSLPWGRGSNQPQHF
>TRBJ2-2|.|TRBV5-1|.
TGCGCCAGCAGCCCGGACAACCCGGACACCGGGGAGCTGTTTTTT
CASSPDNPDTGELFF
>TRBJ2-7|once|TRBV2|TRBD2
TGTGCCAGCAGTGAAGAACTAGCGGGGAACTACGAGCAGTACTTC
CASSEELAGNYEQYF
>TRBJ1-2|.|TRBV11-1|.
TGTGCCAGCAGTCCGCGAGGGTCCTATGGCTACACCTTC
CASSPRGSYGYTF
>TRBJ2-3|.|TRBV29-1|.
TGCAGCGTCCTCCTGGGGGCCGACACAGATACGCAGTATTTT
CSVLLGADTDTQYF
>TRBJ2-2|.|TRBV12-3/TRBV12-4|TRBD1
TGTGCCAGCTGGGACAGGTACACCGGGGAGCTGTTTTTT
CASWDRYTGELFF
>TRBJ2-2|.|TRBV28|TRBD2
TGTGCCAGCAGTTGGCTAGCGGGAGCTGGGGAGCTGTTTTTT
CASSWLAGAGELFF
>TRBJ2-1|.|TRBV7-3|TRBD2
TGTGCCAGCAGCTTAACCTCGGGACTAGCGGAGGGGAGTGAGCAGTTCTTC
CASSLTSGLAEGSEQFF
>TRBJ2-3|.|TRBV7-2|TRBD2
TGTGCCTCCCTGCCAGGTAGCGGGAGGGTGGGGCAGTATTTT
CASLPGSGRVGQYF